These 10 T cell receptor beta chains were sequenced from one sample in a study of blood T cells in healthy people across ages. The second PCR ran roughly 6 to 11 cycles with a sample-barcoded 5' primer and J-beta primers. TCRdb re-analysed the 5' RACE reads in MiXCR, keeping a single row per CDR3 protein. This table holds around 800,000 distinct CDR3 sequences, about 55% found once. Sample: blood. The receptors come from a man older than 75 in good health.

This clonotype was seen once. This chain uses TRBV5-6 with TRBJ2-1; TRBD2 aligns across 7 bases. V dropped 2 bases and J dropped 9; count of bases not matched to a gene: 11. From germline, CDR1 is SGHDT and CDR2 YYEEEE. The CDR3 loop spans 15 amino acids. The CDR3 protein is CASSFPAGSPLEQFF. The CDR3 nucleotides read TGTGCCAGCAGCTTCCCAGCGGGATCCCCCCTTGAGCAGTTCTTC.

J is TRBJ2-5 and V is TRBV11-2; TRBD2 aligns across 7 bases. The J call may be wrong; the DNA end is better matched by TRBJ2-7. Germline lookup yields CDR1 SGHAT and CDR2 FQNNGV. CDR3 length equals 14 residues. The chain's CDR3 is CASTIVGGPSEQYF. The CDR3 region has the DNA TGTGCCAGCACCATAGTGGGAGGGCCGAGCGAGCAGTACTTC.

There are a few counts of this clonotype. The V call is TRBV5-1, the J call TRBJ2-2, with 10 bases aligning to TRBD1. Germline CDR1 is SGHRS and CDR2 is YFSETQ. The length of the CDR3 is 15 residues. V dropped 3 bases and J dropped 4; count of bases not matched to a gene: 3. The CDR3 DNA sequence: TGCGCCAGCAGCTGGGACAGGGGAGGCACCGGGGAGCTGTTTTTT. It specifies CASSWDRGGTGELFF.

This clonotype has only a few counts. The CDR3 is CASRGMEKSGANVLTF. CDR3 in DNA: TGTGCCAGCAGGGGGATGGAGAAGTCTGGGGCCAACGTCCTGACTTTC. The chain links TRBV6-6 to TRBJ2-6; the D is unclear. This CDR3 comprises 16 residues. Per the germline V gene, CDR1 is MNHNY and CDR2 is SVGAGI (reference sequence). V was pared by 6 bases and J by 1 base, with 13 bases between.

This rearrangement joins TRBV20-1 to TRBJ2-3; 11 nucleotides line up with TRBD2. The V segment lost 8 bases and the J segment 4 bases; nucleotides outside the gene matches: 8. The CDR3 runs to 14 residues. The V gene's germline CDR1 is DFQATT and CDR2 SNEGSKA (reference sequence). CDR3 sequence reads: CSPSTSGISDTQYF. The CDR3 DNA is TGCAGTCCTTCGACTAGCGGGATTTCAGATACGCAGTATTTT.

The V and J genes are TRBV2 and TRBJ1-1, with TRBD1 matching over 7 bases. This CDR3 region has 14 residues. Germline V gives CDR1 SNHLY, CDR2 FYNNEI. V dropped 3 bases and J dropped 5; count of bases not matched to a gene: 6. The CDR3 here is CASSETTGRTEAFF. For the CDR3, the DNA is TGTGCCAGCAGTGAGACGACAGGGCGAACTGAAGCTTTCTTT.

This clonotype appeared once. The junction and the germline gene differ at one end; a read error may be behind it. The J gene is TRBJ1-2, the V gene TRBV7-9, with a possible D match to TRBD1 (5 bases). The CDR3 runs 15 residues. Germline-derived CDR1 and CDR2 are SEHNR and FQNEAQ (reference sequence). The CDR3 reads CVSSDEITGFYGYTF. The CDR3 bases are TGTGTCAGCAGCGATGAAATTACAGGATTCTATGGCTACACCTTC.

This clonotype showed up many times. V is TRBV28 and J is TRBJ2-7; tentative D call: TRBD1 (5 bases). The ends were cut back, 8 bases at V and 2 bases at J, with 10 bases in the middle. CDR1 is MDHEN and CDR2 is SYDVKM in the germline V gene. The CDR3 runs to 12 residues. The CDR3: CASSPDTYEQYF. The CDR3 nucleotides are TGTGCCAGCTCACCGGACACCTACGAGCAGTACTTC.

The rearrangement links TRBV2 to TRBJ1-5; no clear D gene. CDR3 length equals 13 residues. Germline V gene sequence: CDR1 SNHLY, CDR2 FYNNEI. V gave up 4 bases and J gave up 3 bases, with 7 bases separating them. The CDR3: CASSGEDNQPQHF. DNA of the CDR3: TGTGCCAGCAGTGGAGAGGACAATCAGCCCCAGCATTTT.

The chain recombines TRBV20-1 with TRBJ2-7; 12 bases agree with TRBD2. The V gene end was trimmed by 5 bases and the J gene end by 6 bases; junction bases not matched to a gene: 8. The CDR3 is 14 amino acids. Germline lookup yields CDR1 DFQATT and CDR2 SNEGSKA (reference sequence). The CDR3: CSACRTSGTGEQYF. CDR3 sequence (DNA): TGCAGTGCTTGCAGGACTAGCGGGACGGGCGAGCAGTACTTC.